One and the same sample provided the 26 T cell receptor beta chains below, sequenced in a study of blood T cells in healthy people across ages. Then a second PCR, running about 6 to 11 cycles, was carried out with a sample-barcoded 5' primer and a J-beta primer mix. One entry per CDR3 protein results from TCRdb running MiXCR on the 5' RACE reads. The data hold 650,000 to 700,000 distinct CDR3 sequences, with about 32% observed a single time. The sample taken for sequencing was blood. The receptors originated from a woman aged 80 or over in good health.

Worth noting for this clonotype: An end of the junction differs from the germline gene, which may be a read error. This rearrangement joins TRBV19 to TRBJ1-5; D call uncertain. Germline-derived CDR1 and CDR2 are LNHDA and SQIVND (reference sequence). CDR3 length: 15 residues. CDR3 in amino acids: CATSIRLNSNQPQHF. The CDR3 nucleotides are TGTGCCACTAGTATAAGACTAAACAGCAATCAGCCCCAGCATTTT.

There are many counts of this clonotype. V is TRBV2 and J is TRBJ2-7, with D perhaps matching TRBD1 (6 bases). The CDR3 contains 10 residues. Trimming took 9 bases from V and 8 from J, leaving 11 bases between them. Per germline, CDR1 SNHLY and CDR2 FYNNEI. CDR3 amino acids: CASSGTQQYF. DNA for the CDR3: TGTGCCAGTTCCGGGACACAGCAGTACTTC.

This clonotype has just a few counts. This could be a read error, since a much larger clone is one nucleotide away. This chain connects TRBV20-1 to TRBJ1-2, with TRBD1 identical over 8 bases. Germline V gene lookup returns CDR1 DFQATT and CDR2 SNEGSKA (reference sequence). This CDR3 comprises 12 residues. The CDR3, as DNA: TGCAGTGCTGTTGGACAGGGCTATGGCCACACCTTC. Its protein product is CSAVGQGYGHTF.

The chain has TRBV12-3 or TRBV12-4 and TRBJ2-5, with D perhaps matching TRBD1 (6 bases). TRBJ2-7 explains the end of the DNA better; the J call may be wrong. The length of the CDR3 is 15 residues. CDR3 DNA sequence: TGTGCCAGCAGCCCTCCTGACAGGTTTTACTACGAGCAGTACTTC. This codes for CASSPPDRFYYEQYF.

To note about this clonotype: Possible read error: a much larger clone is one base away. The chain uses TRBV2 and TRBJ2-5, with TRBD2 identical over 11 bases. V lost 3 bases to trimming and J lost 11 bases; unmatched junction nucleotides: 5. The germline gives CDR1 SNHLY, CDR2 FYNNEI. The CDR3 runs 13 residues. In nucleotides, the CDR3 is TGTGCCAGCAGTGAGACTAGCGGGGATGAGCAGTACTTC. It is translated as CASSETSGDEQYF.

The rearrangement links TRBV7-2 to TRBJ2-7, with 7 bases aligning to TRBD2. V lost 5 bases, J lost 0 bases, and 7 bases stayed unmatched. This CDR3 region has 15 residues. Germline loops: CDR1 SGHTA, CDR2 FQGNSA. DNA of the CDR3: TGTGCCAGCAGCCGACTAGCCGATGTCTCCTACGAGCAGTACTTC. Its translation: CASSRLADVSYEQYF.

This chain joins TRBV7-9 and TRBJ2-7; no firm D call. V was trimmed by 5 bases and J by 6 bases, leaving 11 bases between them. Germline lookup yields CDR1 SEHNR and CDR2 FQNEAQ (reference sequence). The CDR3 is 12 amino acids. The CDR3 DNA reads as TGTGCCAGCAGCCCCCCGGGCAGCGAGCAGTACTTC. This codes for CASSPPGSEQYF.

Details on this clonotype: An end of the junction differs from the germline gene, which may be a read error. V and J are TRBV20-1 and TRBJ2-3; D is possibly TRBD1 or TRBD2 (5 bases each). The germline V gene has CDR1 DFQATT and CDR2 SNEGSKA (reference sequence). The CDR3 has 15 residues. The CDR3 here is CSAVTGQAAADMQYF. CDR3 DNA sequence: TGCAGTGCCGTTACGGGGCAGGCGGCCGCAGATATGCAGTATTTT.

The chain uses TRBV18 and TRBJ1-1; 11 bases agree with TRBD1. The CDR3 runs 17 residues. Germline V lookup: CDR1 KGHSH, CDR2 LQKENI. The ends lost 2 bases at V and 3 bases at J; junction bases unmatched: 8. The chain's CDR3 is CASSPRWTGGRDTEAFF. CDR3 nucleotides: TGTGCCAGCTCACCAAGGTGGACAGGGGGCCGAGACACTGAAGCTTTCTTT.

This clonotype was found a few times. CDR3 bases: TGCAGTGCTAATCGGGGGGGCTCTAGCACAGATACGCAGTATTTT. It codes for CSANRGGSSTDTQYF. The chain recombines TRBV20-1 with TRBJ2-3; 8 bases align to TRBD2. J gave up 0 bases and V 4 bases, and 6 bases lay outside the gene matches. Germline assignment: CDR1 DFQATT and CDR2 SNEGSKA (reference sequence). This CDR3 has 15 amino acids.

This clonotype was seen just once. The chain couples TRBV20-1 to TRBJ2-3, with TRBD2 identical over 10 bases. The CDR3 loop spans 18 amino acids. With V trimmed by 0 bases and J by 2 bases, 11 bases remained unmatched. Germline lookup yields CDR1 DFQATT and CDR2 SNEGSKA (reference sequence). The CDR3 protein is CSAREPRSLAGVTDTQYF. CDR3 nucleotides: TGCAGTGCTAGAGAACCTAGGTCGCTAGCGGGGGTCACAGATACGCAGTATTTT.

This clonotype was counted only a few times. The chain is built from TRBV2 and TRBJ1-4; D is undetermined. This CDR3 contains 14 residues. V was cut by 1 base and J by 4 bases, with 7 bases left in between. In germline, CDR1 is SNHLY, CDR2 FYNNEI. The CDR3 here is CASSEEGFNEKLFF. The DNA for the CDR3 is TGTGCCAGCAGTGAAGAAGGGTTTAATGAAAAACTGTTTTTT.

This clonotype was counted many times. The chain couples TRBV5-1 to TRBJ2-1; D unclear. With 1 base removed from V and 2 bases from J, the gap between germline ends came to 7 bases. The CDR3 covers 14 residues. Germline V lookup: CDR1 SGHRS, CDR2 YFSETQ. CDR3 DNA sequence: TGCGCCAGCAGCTTGTCGTACACCTACAATGAGCAGTTCTTC. Translating it yields CASSLSYTYNEQFF.

This sequence joins TRBV6-5 and TRBJ1-1; no definite D call. The V end lost 6 bases, the J end lost 0 bases, and 5 bases lay between the germline ends. The CDR3 is 12 amino acids. Per germline, CDR1 MNHEY and CDR2 SVGAGI. CDR3: CASSTVNTEAFF. CDR3 sequence (DNA): TGTGCCAGCAGCACAGTGAACACTGAAGCTTTCTTT.

This clonotype was seen a handful of times. This rearrangement joins TRBV19 to TRBJ1-5; D is unclear. CDR1 LNHDA and CDR2 SQIVND come from the germline V gene (reference sequence). Trimming pared 3 bases from V and 10 bases from J, leaving 10 bases between. The CDR3 loop spans 12 amino acids. The CDR3 sequence: CASSMGFLPQHF. CDR3 nucleotide sequence: TGTGCCAGTAGTATGGGGTTCCTTCCCCAGCATTTT.

V gene TRBV12-3 or TRBV12-4 combines with J gene TRBJ1-2; D gene ambiguous. This CDR3 spans 13 amino acids. V gave up 8 bases and J gave up 2 bases, with 12 bases separating them. This CDR3 is CASAPGSNYGYTF. CDR3 nucleotides: TGTGCCAGCGCACCGGGGTCCAACTATGGCTACACCTTC.

This clonotype came up a few times. This could be a read error, since a much larger clone is one nucleotide away. V gene TRBV27 combines with J gene TRBJ2-6; D call uncertain. Germline CDR1 is MNHEY and CDR2 is SMNVEV (reference sequence). V lost 6 bases and J lost 4, with 10 bases in between. The CDR3 runs 14 residues. The DNA for the CDR3 is TGTGCCAGCAGGTTAAGGGAAGGGGCCAACGTCCTGACTTTC. This encodes CASRLREGANVLTF.

The sample holds a few counts of this clonotype. The chain has TRBV7-2 and TRBJ2-6, with D possibly matching TRBD2 (5 bases). The CDR3 is 17 amino acids. Trimming stripped 10 bases from V and 2 bases from J, with 21 bases between. Germline values: CDR1 SGHTA, CDR2 FQGNSA. CDR3 in amino acids: CATYKRSTGTGANVLTF. DNA of the CDR3: TGTGCCACCTACAAACGATCGACGGGGACTGGGGCCAACGTCCTGACTTTC.

This clonotype was seen many times. The chain recombines TRBV29-1 with TRBJ1-2, with D possibly matching TRBD1 (6 bases). The CDR3 spans 12 residues. CDR1 and CDR2 (germline): SQVTM, ANQGSEA. Deletions cut 3 bases from V and 5 bases from J, with 10 bases between. The CDR3 nucleotides read TGCAGCGTTGAGCTCGGACAGTATGGCTACACCTTC. Translation gives CSVELGQYGYTF.

This clonotype has at least ten counts. The V and J genes are TRBV10-3 and TRBJ2-7; 8 bases align to TRBD2. V trimming: 10 bases; J trimming: 1 base; junction bases outside the gene matches: 9. CDR1 ENHRY and CDR2 SYGVKD come from the germline V gene. The CDR3 totals 14 residues. The CDR3 reads CATYSPGGSYEQYF. The CDR3 coding sequence is TGTGCCACTTATTCGCCGGGGGGGTCCTACGAGCAGTACTTC.

The sample holds a few counts of this clonotype. This may stem from a read error, because a much larger clone lies one nucleotide away. The chain combines TRBV20-1 with TRBJ2-7, with D perhaps given as TRBD1 or TRBD2 (5 bases each). The germline V gene has CDR1 DFQATT and CDR2 SNEGSKA (reference sequence). This CDR3 comprises 15 residues. Between the trimmed V and J ends, which lost 0 bases and 7 bases, there was a span of 19 bases. CDR3 protein: CSARDKGTPYNEQYF. The CDR3 region has the DNA TGCAGTGCTAGAGATAAGGGGACCCCTTACAATGAGCAGTACTTC.

With regard to this clonotype: One base away lies a much larger clone, so this may be a sequencing read error. The conserved phenylalanine or tryptophan normally closing the CDR3 is absent here, so this likely arose from a read error. J is TRBJ1-1 and V is TRBV7-9; D gene unclear. This CDR3 is 13 amino acids long. Germline CDR1 is SEHNR and CDR2 is FQNEAQ (reference sequence). The ends were cut back, 5 bases at V and 6 bases at J, with 13 bases in the middle. DNA of the CDR3: TGTGCCAGCAGCCGAACCGGGTACGCTGAAGCTTTCGTT. It translates to CASSRTGYAEAFV.

This clonotype occurred many times. The chain uses TRBV15 and TRBJ1-2; D uncertain. CDR1 is LNHNV, CDR2 YYDKDF, per germline (reference sequence). Trimming cost V 2 bases and J 6 bases, with 13 bases left between them. The length of the CDR3 is 14 residues. For the CDR3, the DNA is TGTGCCACCAGCAGACGGTACGCTATGGATGGCTACACCTTC. Protein sequence: CATSRRYAMDGYTF.

This clonotype was counted at least ten times. The rearrangement uses TRBV3-1 and TRBJ1-4; TRBD1 matches 11 bases. This CDR3 comprises 16 residues. The germline V gene has CDR1 LGHDT and CDR2 YNNKEL (reference sequence). J gave up 4 bases and V 2 bases, and 3 bases lay outside the gene matches. The CDR3 DNA reads TGTGCCAGCAGCCAATGGACAGGGGGCAATAATGAAAAACTGTTTTTT. Protein product: CASSQWTGGNNEKLFF.

This clonotype was recorded at least ten times. The V and J genes are TRBV20-1 and TRBJ2-1; 13 positions match TRBD2. The germline CDR1 and CDR2 sequences are DFQATT and SNEGSKA (reference sequence). The trim removed 1 base at V and 0 bases at J, leaving 0 bases unmatched. CDR3 size: 16 residues. CDR3 DNA sequence: TGCAGTGCTAGAGGACTAGCGGGGGGCTCCTACAATGAGCAGTTCTTC. It codes for CSARGLAGGSYNEQFF.

Ten or more counts support this clonotype. The rearrangement joins TRBV5-1 to TRBJ1-1, with a weak D call TRBD1 (5 bases). Trimming took off 5 bases at V and 11 bases at J, with 22 bases between the two ends. In germline, CDR1 is SGHRS, CDR2 YFSETQ. CDR3 length: 14 amino acids. Written as DNA, the CDR3 is TGCGCCAGCAGGGCGGCTCGAATCCAGGGCGCGGCTTTCTTT. Encoded protein: CASRAARIQGAAFF.